The 23 T cell receptor beta chains presented below share a single source sample, sequenced in a study of T cells in Graves' hyperthyroidism and ophthalmopathy. Amplification of TCR beta CDR3 regions was performed using RNA transcripts as template. The study used the HTBI primer set for a first-round RT-PCR of the TCR CDR3. TCRdb ran MiXCR on the multiplex PCR reads and lists one entry per CDR3 protein. This repertoire shows about 380,000 distinct CDR3 sequences, roughly 13% found once; its top ten account for approximately 11%. Sequenced: blood. The receptors originated from a woman aged 60-70 years with Graves' hyperthyroidism.

This clonotype was seen at least ten times. The J gene is TRBJ1-6, the V gene TRBV6-1; 8 nucleotides match TRBD1. The CDR3 length is 15 residues. V shed 6 bases, J shed 10 bases, and the junction held 11 bases outside the gene matches. Germline V gene sequence: CDR1 MNHNS, CDR2 SASEGT. CDR3 loop: CASRGAGTGSSPLHF. The CDR3 DNA reads as TGTGCCAGCAGGGGCGCCGGGACAGGCTCCTCACCCCTCCACTTT.

This clonotype was counted a single time. This may be a read error: a much more frequent sequence differs by one nucleotide. V is TRBV7-6 and J is TRBJ2-1, with 12 bases matching TRBD2. Trimming at V came to 5 bases and at J to 5 bases, leaving 4 bases not matched to a gene. The CDR3 spans 15 residues. CDR1 is SGHVS, CDR2 FNYEAQ, per germline. The CDR3 reads CASSATSGGHNEQFF. CDR3 in DNA: TGTGCCAGCAGCGCGACTAGCGGGGGCCACAATGAGCAGTTCTTC.

This clonotype was seen a few times. This chain uses TRBV10-3 with TRBJ1-5, with 9 nucleotides matching TRBD1. J lost 6 bases, V lost 6 bases, and 12 bases had no gene match. CDR1 and CDR2 (germline): ENHRY, SYGVKD. This CDR3 has 16 amino acids. CDR3 in amino acids: CAISPGDRGFTQPQHF. DNA of the CDR3: TGTGCCATCAGCCCCGGTGACAGGGGGTTTACTCAGCCCCAGCATTTT.

The chain couples TRBV28 to TRBJ2-7; D ambiguous. The germline CDR1 and CDR2 sequences are MDHEN and SYDVKM. The CDR3 consists of 16 residues. The V and J ends lost 3 bases and 4 bases respectively, with 19 bases between them. CDR3 sequence reads: CASSFPLGGVAYEQYF. CDR3 DNA sequence: TGTGCCAGCAGTTTCCCTCTCGGTGGGGTTGCTTACGAGCAGTACTTC.

This clonotype was seen many times. The V and J genes are TRBV7-2 and TRBJ2-1; TRBD2 might be the D (6 bases). V lost 3 bases and J lost 8, with 17 bases in between. Germline V lookup: CDR1 SGHTA, CDR2 FQGNSA. CDR3 size: 15 residues. The CDR3 region has the DNA TGTGCCAGCAGCTTGGGGAGAATAGCGGAAGATGAGCAGTTCTTC. Protein product: CASSLGRIAEDEQFF.

This clonotype was detected many times. This rearrangement joins TRBV5-4 to TRBJ2-3; 8 bases match TRBD2. J gave up 2 bases and V 0 bases, and 5 bases lay outside the gene matches. Germline V lookup: CDR1 SGHNT, CDR2 YYREEE (reference sequence). The CDR3 spans 16 residues. The DNA for the CDR3 is TGTGCCAGCAGCTTGGCGCTAGCGGGTTCCACAGATACGCAGTATTTT. It encodes CASSLALAGSTDTQYF.

The table lists this clonotype with a few counts. V is TRBV5-1 and J is TRBJ2-1; 11 bases fit TRBD2. This CDR3 contains 15 residues. Germline CDR1 and CDR2: SGHRS and YFSETQ. With 4 bases clipped from V and 5 bases from J, the junction kept 5 bases outside the gene matches. This chain's CDR3 is CASSTRLAGNNEQFF. The CDR3 bases are TGCGCCAGCAGCACACGACTAGCGGGAAACAATGAGCAGTTCTTC.

This clonotype was observed many times. This chain uses TRBV19 with TRBJ1-4; 11 bases are shared with TRBD1. The CDR3 runs to 15 residues. J was trimmed by 7 bases and V by 5 bases; bases with no gene match: 6. Germline CDR1 is LNHDA and CDR2 is SQIVND (reference sequence). The CDR3 sequence: CASSVWTGGTEKLFF. The DNA of the CDR3 is TGTGCCAGTAGTGTATGGACAGGGGGCACTGAAAAACTGTTTTTT.

There are many counts of this clonotype. The chain combines TRBV3-1 with TRBJ2-2, with a tentative D call TRBD2 (5 bases). Trimming cost V 0 bases and J 7 bases, with 12 bases left between them. The germline CDR1 and CDR2 sequences are LGHDT and YNNKEL (reference sequence). This CDR3 region has 15 residues. In DNA, the CDR3 is TGTGCCAGCAGCCAAGAGGACCGAGAGGGCGGGGAGCTGTTTTTT. As protein: CASSQEDREGGELFF.

This clonotype came up many times. The chain uses TRBV9 and TRBJ1-2, with 8 nucleotides matching TRBD1. The CDR3 covers 15 residues. Germline V gene sequence: CDR1 SGDLS, CDR2 YYNGEE. Losses at the gene ends were 4 bases for V and 4 bases for J; bases not matched to a gene: 9. CDR3 DNA: TGTGCCAGCAGCCTTCGACAGGGGCGGACCTATGGCTACACCTTC. It yields the protein CASSLRQGRTYGYTF. Supplemented by reference TRBV9 and TRBJ1-2, the full variable domain reads DSGVTQTPKHLITATGQRVTLRCSPRSGDLSVYWYQQSLDQGLQFLIQYYNGEERAKGNILERFSAQQFPDLHSELNLSSLELGDSALYFCASSLRQGRTYGYTFGSGTRLTVV.

This clonotype was counted many times. The V gene is TRBV11-3, the J gene TRBJ2-1; 12 bases are shared with TRBD1. With V trimmed by 1 base and J by 7 bases, 11 bases remained unmatched. This CDR3 comprises 18 residues. Looked up from germline, CDR1 is SGHNT and CDR2 is YENEEA. DNA of the CDR3: TGTGCCAGCAGCTTAGGTTGGACCGGGACAGGGGGCGGAAATGAGCAGTTCTTC. Amino acid sequence: CASSLGWTGTGGGNEQFF.

This clonotype was detected ten times or more. V is TRBV11-2 and J is TRBJ2-5; D unclear. The germline CDR1 and CDR2 sequences are SGHAT and FQNNGV. The V end was cut by 0 bases, the J end by 4 bases, with 12 bases between. CDR3 length: 15 amino acids. CDR3 sequence: CASSLEGTMSETQYF. The CDR3 nucleotides are TGTGCCAGCAGCTTAGAAGGCACCATGTCAGAGACCCAGTACTTC.

This clonotype was observed at least ten times. The CDR3 bases are TGTGCCAGCAGCCTACAGCTTCAAGATGAAAAACTGTTTTTT. Its translation: CASSLQLQDEKLFF. This chain connects TRBV7-9 to TRBJ1-4; unclear D gene. Between the trimmed V and J ends, which lost 5 bases and 6 bases, there was a span of 13 bases. Germline-derived CDR1 and CDR2 are SEHNR and FQNEAQ (reference sequence). This CDR3 has 14 residues.

This chain uses TRBV20-1 with TRBJ2-1; TRBD2 aligns across 14 bases. The V segment lost 6 bases and the J segment 15 bases; nucleotides outside the gene matches: 7. The CDR3 is 12 residues long. Germline-derived CDR1 and CDR2 are DFQATT and SNEGSKA (reference sequence). The CDR3 nucleotides are TGCAGTGCCCAGACTAGCGGGAGGGCCATGTTCTTC. It yields the protein CSAQTSGRAMFF.

This clonotype was picked up many times. The rearrangement joins TRBV9 to TRBJ2-1; D remains unclear. This CDR3 has 14 residues. V was clipped by 2 bases and J by 4 bases, with 10 bases between them. Germline loops: CDR1 SGDLS, CDR2 YYNGEE. The CDR3 sequence is CASSVEARYNEQFF. In DNA, the CDR3 is TGTGCCAGCAGCGTTGAAGCGAGGTACAATGAGCAGTTCTTC.

In this sample, this clonotype turned up many times. V usage is TRBV30 and J usage is TRBJ1-2, with D hard to call. From germline, CDR1 is GTSNPN and CDR2 SVGIG (reference sequence). The CDR3 length is 11 residues. V was shortened by 0 bases and J by 5 bases, with 4 bases between the two germline ends. In DNA, the CDR3 is TGTGCCTGGAGTGTTCAATATGGCTACACCTTC. It yields the protein CAWSVQYGYTF.

Turning to this clonotype: This likely comes from a read error, as the CDR3 has no conserved phenylalanine or tryptophan at its end. V usage is TRBV3-1 and J usage is TRBJ1-1; 7 bases agree with TRBD1. This CDR3 contains 13 residues. V shed 5 bases, J shed 4 bases, and the junction held 4 bases outside the gene matches. Per the germline V gene, CDR1 is LGHDT and CDR2 is YNNKEL (reference sequence). CDR3 DNA sequence: TGTGCCAGCAGCGGCGACAGGGCCACTGAAGCTTTCCTC. This codes for CASSGDRATEAFL.

This clonotype was found many times. V usage is TRBV5-8 and J usage is TRBJ2-3, with 7 bases that match TRBD2. After removal of 5 bases from V and 4 bases from J, the junction contained 13 bases not matched to a gene. The CDR3 spans 16 residues. Germline V lookup: CDR1 SGHTS, CDR2 YDEGEE. The CDR3 here is CASSPTAGVGADTQYF. The CDR3 coding sequence is TGTGCCAGCAGTCCTACGGCGGGAGTCGGTGCAGATACGCAGTATTTT.

This clonotype was recorded many times. The V gene is TRBV7-9, the J gene TRBJ2-5; TRBD2 matches 8 bases. Losses at the gene ends were 0 bases for V and 5 bases for J; bases not matched to a gene: 5. The CDR3 length is 15 residues. Germline V gene sequence: CDR1 SEHNR, CDR2 FQNEAQ (reference sequence). The CDR3 nucleotides read TGTGCCAGCAGCTTAGCAAGCGGGAGTACTGAGACCCAGTACTTC. It yields the protein CASSLASGSTETQYF.

This clonotype was counted ten times or more. The rearrangement joins TRBV20-1 to TRBJ2-1; TRBD2 aligns across 12 bases. Per the germline V gene, CDR1 is DFQATT and CDR2 is SNEGSKA (reference sequence). The CDR3 is 19 residues long. V shed 0 bases, J shed 0 bases, and the junction held 9 bases outside the gene matches. CDR3 DNA: TGCAGTGCTAGAGATGAAACTAGCGGGAGGAGGAGCTCCTACAATGAGCAGTTCTTC. As protein: CSARDETSGRRSSYNEQFF.

This clonotype occurred many times. The chain links TRBV5-1 to TRBJ2-5, with 9 bases that match TRBD2. V dropped 5 bases and J dropped 4; count of bases not matched to a gene: 9. The V gene's germline CDR1 is SGHRS and CDR2 YFSETQ. This CDR3 has 15 amino acids. CDR3 residues: CASSSSGDPRETQYF. The CDR3 coding sequence is TGCGCCAGCAGTTCTAGCGGGGACCCTCGAGAGACCCAGTACTTC.

The chain is built from TRBV7-8 and TRBJ1-5, with D possibly matching TRBD1 (6 bases). CDR3 size: 15 residues. CDR1 is SGHVS and CDR2 is FQNEAQ in the germline V gene. The V gene lost 3 bases and the J gene lost 3 bases, with 12 bases spanning the gap. The CDR3 DNA reads as TGTGCCAGCAGCTTGTCCAGGGGCTTCAATCAGCCCCAGCATTTT. This encodes CASSLSRGFNQPQHF. Supplemented by reference TRBV7-8 and TRBJ1-5, the full variable domain reads GAGVSQSPRYKVAKRGQDVALRCDPISGHVSLFWYQQALGQGPEFLTYFQNEAQLDKSGLPSDRFFAERPEGSVSTLKIQRTQQEDSAVYLCASSLSRGFNQPQHFGDGTRLSIL.

This clonotype was seen ten or more times. The genes are TRBV3-1 and TRBJ1-5, with TRBD1 as a possible D gene (5 bases). Germline V gene sequence: CDR1 LGHDT, CDR2 YNNKEL (reference sequence). CDR3 length: 15 residues. The V gene lost 3 bases and the J gene lost 0 bases, with 9 bases spanning the gap. This CDR3 is CASSHTGTSNQPQHF. Here the CDR3 DNA reads TGTGCCAGCAGCCATACCGGGACTAGCAATCAGCCCCAGCATTTT.